Listed here are 25 T cell receptor beta chains from one sample, sequenced in a study of cytomegalovirus exposure and HLA in healthy donors. PCR was performed using 60 Vbeta and 13 Jbeta primers. This table comes from immunoSEQ multiplex PCR, and its TCRdb copy is limited to in-frame clones, with some not included. This table has just over 150,000 clones, 70% to 90% appearing once. Sequenced: PBMCs. All receptors come from a man between 18 and 35 years old in good health and CMV-seropositive.

This chain connects TRBV9 to TRBJ1-1; D call uncertain. CDR1 and CDR2 (germline): SGDLS, YYNGEE. This CDR3 is built from 13 residues. V lost 3 bases and J 1 base, leaving 7 bases between the germline ends. The CDR3 nucleotides read TGTGCCAGCAGCGGCCAGGCGAACACTGAAGCTTTCTTT. Translated: CASSGQANTEAFF.

The chain joins TRBV6-1 to TRBJ2-1; D may be TRBD2 (5 bases). This CDR3 spans 17 amino acids. The germline V and J ends were trimmed by 4 bases and 3 bases, with 19 bases remaining between them. Germline V gives CDR1 MNHNS, CDR2 SASEGT. The CDR3 here is CASSATSGDRIYNEQFF. As DNA, the CDR3 is TGTGCCAGCAGTGCCACCTCCGGGGATAGAATCTACAATGAGCAGTTCTTC.

This chain joins TRBV5-1 and TRBJ2-7; D is possibly TRBD1 (5 bases). The CDR3 is made up of 13 amino acids. CDR1 is SGHRS, CDR2 YFSETQ, per germline. Deletions cut 2 bases from V and 6 bases from J, with 12 bases between. The CDR3 sequence: CASSLTRVGEQYF. In nucleotides, the CDR3 is TGCGCCAGCAGCTTAACCAGGGTGGGCGAGCAGTACTTC.

This chain links TRBV29-1 with TRBJ2-1, with TRBD2 identical over 9 bases. CDR3 length: 15 amino acids. The J segment lost 4 bases and the V segment lost 4 bases, leaving 8 bases of the junction unmatched. CDR1 is SQVTM, CDR2 ANQGSEA, per germline. The CDR3, as DNA: TGCAGCGTTGTTCTTGCGGGGGGGCAGTACAATGAGCAGTTCTTC. As protein: CSVVLAGGQYNEQFF.

The rearrangement joins TRBV18 to TRBJ2-5; D is perhaps TRBD2 (5 bases). V was shortened by 3 bases and J by 1 base, with 15 bases between the two germline ends. The CDR3 runs to 16 residues. The germline gives CDR1 KGHSH, CDR2 LQKENI. The CDR3 DNA follows: TGTGCCAGCTCACCGGCCTCTCGGACTTTCCAAGAGACCCAGTACTTC. This sequence encodes CASSPASRTFQETQYF.

The V call is TRBV27, the J call TRBJ2-7; D might be TRBD2 (7 bases). CDR3 length equals 17 residues. The germline V gene encodes CDR1 MNHEY and CDR2 SMNVEV (reference sequence). V gave up 3 bases and J gave up 7 bases, with 25 bases separating them. The CDR3: CASSFLGTTGGRREQYF. In nucleotides, the CDR3 is TGTGCCAGCAGTTTCCTAGGGACGACGGGGGGCCGGAGAGAGCAGTACTTC.

This chain connects TRBV9 to TRBJ2-7, with D uncertain. The CDR3 consists of 13 residues. Trimming pared 4 bases from V and 5 bases from J, leaving 13 bases between. CDR1 is SGDLS, CDR2 YYNGEE, per germline. Here the CDR3 DNA reads TGTGCCAGCAGCCCCCCTAATGCGAACGAGCAGTACTTC. It translates to CASSPPNANEQYF.

The chain employs TRBV7-8 and TRBJ1-1; tentatively, D is TRBD1 (6 bases). The CDR3 has 14 residues. Germline values: CDR1 SGHVS, CDR2 FQNEAQ. Trimming took off 4 bases at V and 11 bases at J, with 20 bases between the two ends. CDR3 sequence (DNA): TGTGCCAGCAGCTACAAAGGGGGGGTTCGTGGGGCTTTCTTT. This translates into CASSYKGGVRGAFF. The full variable domain, rest sourced from reference TRBV7-8 and TRBJ1-1, is GAGVSQSPRYKVAKRGQDVALRCDPISGHVSLFWYQQALGQGPEFLTYFQNEAQLDKSGLPSDRFFAERPEGSVSTLKIQRTQQEDSAVYLCASSYKGGVRGAFFGQGTRLTVV.

The gene calls are TRBV6-1 and TRBJ2-2; the D gene is possibly TRBD1 (5 bases). Germline-derived CDR1 and CDR2 are MNHNS and SASEGT. Trimming pared 6 bases from V and 2 bases from J, leaving 13 bases between. CDR3 length: 15 residues. The CDR3 region is CASSHTGINTGELFF. The CDR3 DNA reads as TGTGCCAGCAGCCATACAGGAATAAACACCGGGGAGCTGTTTTTT.

This chain connects TRBV9 to TRBJ2-2; D call uncertain. Germline V gene lookup returns CDR1 SGDLS and CDR2 YYNGEE. CDR3 length: 13 residues. Trimming cost V 5 bases and J 2 bases, with 7 bases left between them. As DNA, the CDR3 is TGTGCCAGCAGGGGCATAAACACCGGGGAGCTGTTTTTT. Protein: CASRGINTGELFF.

The V gene is TRBV6-5, the J gene TRBJ2-3, with D maybe TRBD2 (6 bases). CDR3 length: 12 amino acids. Trimming took 8 bases from V and 1 from J, leaving 7 bases between them. Per the germline V gene, CDR1 is MNHEY and CDR2 is SVGAGI. The CDR3 bases are TGTGCCAGCGGGGAGGGCACAGATACGCAGTATTTT. Translated, it gives CASGEGTDTQYF.

The genes are TRBV5-6 and TRBJ2-7; 8 positions agree with TRBD2. V lost 5 bases to trimming and J lost 3 bases; unmatched junction nucleotides: 7. In germline, CDR1 is SGHDT, CDR2 YYEEEE. This CDR3 region has 14 residues. In DNA form, the CDR3 reads TGTGCCAGCAGACAAAGCGGGGGTGGCTACGAGCAGTACTTC. This codes for CASRQSGGGYEQYF.

V usage is TRBV11-3 and J usage is TRBJ2-1; D is uncertain. V lost 0 bases and J lost 6, with 9 bases in between. Germline V gene sequence: CDR1 SGHNT, CDR2 YENEEA. CDR3 length: 14 amino acids. The CDR3 spells CASSLDFVSNEQFF. The CDR3 nucleotides read TGTGCCAGCAGCTTAGATTTCGTGTCCAATGAGCAGTTCTTC.

The chain employs TRBV7-9 and TRBJ1-2, with 7 bases aligning to TRBD1. Trimming at V came to 5 bases and at J to 4 bases, leaving 13 bases not matched to a gene. There are 16 residues in the CDR3. The germline gives CDR1 SEHNR, CDR2 FQNEAQ (reference sequence). The CDR3 region is CASSRANPGQSYGYTF. The CDR3 DNA reads as TGTGCCAGCAGCCGCGCGAATCCGGGACAGAGCTATGGCTACACCTTC. The variable domain in full, with the rest retrieved from reference TRBV7-9 and TRBJ1-2, is DTGVSQNPRHKITKRGQNVTFRCDPISEHNRLYWYRQTLGQGPEFLTYFQNEAQLEKSRLLSDRFSAERPKGSFSTLEIQRTEQGDSAMYLCASSRANPGQSYGYTFGSGTRLTVV.

The chain combines TRBV6-1 with TRBJ2-4, with 9 bases that match TRBD1. V trimming: 2 bases; J trimming: 6 bases; junction bases outside the gene matches: 14. The CDR3 has 18 residues. Per germline, CDR1 MNHNS and CDR2 SASEGT. In nucleotides, the CDR3 is TGTGCCAGCAGTGAATGGGGGGACAGGGTTGGGATACCAAACATTCAGTACTTC. The encoded protein is CASSEWGDRVGIPNIQYF.

The CDR3: CASSDPGDTEAFF. DNA of the CDR3: TGTGCCAGCAGTGATCCGGGGGACACTGAAGCTTTCTTT. The V and J genes are TRBV2 and TRBJ1-1; TRBD1 might be the D (5 bases). The V end lost 3 bases, the J end lost 3 bases, and 8 bases lay between the germline ends. Looked up from germline, CDR1 is SNHLY and CDR2 is FYNNEI. CDR3 length: 13 residues. Drawing the rest from reference TRBV2 and TRBJ1-1, the complete variable domain is EPEVTQTPSHQVTQMGQEVILRCVPISNHLYFYWYRQILGQKVEFLVSFYNNEISEKSEIFDDQFSVERPDGSNFTLKIRSTKLEDSAMYFCASSDPGDTEAFFGQGTRLTVV.

The chain uses TRBV7-2 and TRBJ1-3; D unresolved. The ends were cut back, 0 bases at V and 11 bases at J, with 29 bases in the middle. CDR3 length: 19 amino acids. The germline gives CDR1 SGHTA, CDR2 FQGNSA. The CDR3 is CASSLAFRWIRDSGWAIYF. The DNA for the CDR3 is TGTGCCAGCAGCTTAGCTTTTCGATGGATCCGGGATTCAGGATGGGCCATATATTTT.

This chain uses TRBV7-8 with TRBJ1-2; perhaps TRBD1 as D (6 bases). The germline CDR1 and CDR2 sequences are SGHVS and FQNEAQ. The CDR3 runs 13 residues. V dropped 5 bases and J dropped 4 bases, with 11 bases sitting between them. The CDR3 coding sequence is TGTGCCAGCAGCCCGCAGGGGCCCTATGGCTACACCTTC. Amino acids: CASSPQGPYGYTF.

This chain connects TRBV7-9 to TRBJ2-5; D call uncertain. The CDR3 spans 13 residues. Per germline, CDR1 SEHNR and CDR2 FQNEAQ (reference sequence). Trimming took off 0 bases at V and 5 bases at J, with 7 bases between the two ends. CDR3 protein: CASSLAAAETQYF. DNA for the CDR3: TGTGCCAGCAGCTTAGCTGCCGCGGAGACCCAGTACTTC.

The rearrangement joins TRBV9 to TRBJ2-7, with 8 bases fitting TRBD1. This CDR3 is 16 amino acids long. V shed 2 bases, J shed 6 bases, and the junction held 13 bases outside the gene matches. Germline values: CDR1 SGDLS, CDR2 YYNGEE. The CDR3 region is CASSVGTGPIEGEQYF. The CDR3 nucleotides are TGTGCCAGCAGCGTCGGGACAGGACCTATTGAGGGCGAGCAGTACTTC.

The V call is TRBV19, the J call TRBJ1-6; possibly TRBD1 for D (5 bases). V was cut by 6 bases and J by 8 bases, with 17 bases left in between. Germline CDR1 reads LNHDA; CDR2 reads SQIVND (reference sequence). The CDR3 is 15 residues long. The CDR3 is CASSSGPVGDSPLHF. CDR3 DNA: TGTGCCAGTAGCTCAGGGCCGGTTGGGGATTCACCCCTCCACTTT.

This clone has more than one count but fewer than ten. This chain links TRBV27 with TRBJ1-2; 8 nucleotides match TRBD1. Germline trimming cut 5 bases from V and 5 bases from J; bases unmatched to any gene: 7. This CDR3 comprises 14 residues. Germline V lookup: CDR1 MNHEY, CDR2 SMNVEV (reference sequence). The CDR3 DNA reads TGTGCCAGCAGTCTCACAGGGGGGTGGTATGGCTACACCTTC. Translation gives CASSLTGGWYGYTF.

This sequence joins TRBV30 and TRBJ1-1; D is undetermined. Germline lookup yields CDR1 GTSNPN and CDR2 SVGIG (reference sequence). The V gene lost 7 bases and the J gene lost 4 bases, with 10 bases spanning the gap. The CDR3 totals 11 residues. CDR3: CASVLLTEAFF. The CDR3 region has the DNA TGTGCCTCTGTCCTTCTCACTGAAGCTTTCTTT.

In this sample, this clone turned up once. J is TRBJ1-2 and V is TRBV7-8, with 9 bases fitting TRBD1. In germline, CDR1 is SGHVS, CDR2 FQNEAQ. Trimming at V came to 5 bases and at J to 4 bases, leaving 5 bases not matched to a gene. This CDR3 has 14 residues. CDR3 bases: TGTGCCAGCAGCCTGGGACAGGGAGTCTATGGCTACACCTTC. Its protein is CASSLGQGVYGYTF.

This sequence joins TRBV7-9 and TRBJ1-1; possibly TRBD1 for D (6 bases). Germline V CDR1 and CDR2: SEHNR, FQNEAQ (reference sequence). This CDR3 comprises 14 residues. The V end lost 1 base, the J end lost 2 bases, and 8 bases lay between the germline ends. The CDR3 coding sequence is TGTGCCAGCAGCTTAGAGGGGACAAACACTGAAGCTTTCTTT. It is translated as CASSLEGTNTEAFF.